This entry lists 22 T cell receptor beta chains sequenced from one sample in a study of T cell changes during pregnancy in multiple sclerosis. Only in-frame clones appear in the TCRdb table, and some are missing; sequencing was by immunoSEQ multiplex PCR. The sample lists just under 80,000 clones, 85% to 95% occurring once. This material consisted of peripheral blood, taken in the first trimester of pregnancy. These receptors were taken from a female donor with multiple sclerosis, enrolled in a pregnancy study.

The chain uses TRBV6-1 and TRBJ1-4; TRBD1 matches at 8 bases. Germline lookup yields CDR1 MNHNS and CDR2 SASEGT. The ends lost 6 bases at V and 8 bases at J; junction bases unmatched: 5. The CDR3 is 13 residues long. The CDR3 DNA reads as TGTGCCAGCAGGAACAGGGGGGGGGAAAAACTGTTTTTT. This gives the protein CASRNRGGEKLFF.

The chain employs TRBV6-1 and TRBJ2-1, with TRBD2 matching over 12 bases. Trimming at V came to 6 bases and at J to 6 bases, leaving 6 bases not matched to a gene. From germline, CDR1 is MNHNS and CDR2 SASEGT. The CDR3 runs 15 residues. CDR3 sequence: CASRSGLAGPNEQFF. The CDR3 DNA reads as TGTGCCAGCAGGTCGGGACTAGCGGGCCCCAATGAGCAGTTCTTC.

The chain uses TRBV11-1 and TRBJ1-1, with D tentatively TRBD1 (6 bases). The CDR3 is 14 residues long. The germline V gene has CDR1 SGHAT and CDR2 FQDESV (reference sequence). V lost 5 bases to trimming and J lost 1 base, with 11 bases between them. The CDR3, as DNA: TGTGCCAGCAGCCAGGGGAGCGAGAACACTGAAGCTTTCTTT. As protein: CASSQGSENTEAFF.

This clone was seen just once. The rearrangement links TRBV5-1 to TRBJ2-7; 13 nucleotides agree with TRBD2. This CDR3 contains 19 residues. Trimming cost V 0 bases and J 2 bases; bases outside gene matches: 11. Germline V CDR1 and CDR2: SGHRS, YFSETQ. Here the CDR3 reads CASSLAGLAGTRPTYEQYF. The CDR3 DNA sequence: TGCGCCAGCAGCTTGGCGGGACTAGCGGGGACACGACCCACCTACGAGCAGTACTTC.

The rearrangement joins TRBV6-1 to TRBJ2-5; D is ambiguous. The CDR3 has 14 residues. V lost 7 bases to trimming and J lost 5 bases, with 17 bases between them. Germline V gene lookup returns CDR1 MNHNS and CDR2 SASEGT. CDR3 nucleotide sequence: TGTGCCAGCATCCGTCGAGAAGCTTACGAGACCCAGTACTTC. It is translated as CASIRREAYETQYF.

This chain connects TRBV10-3 to TRBJ2-3, with 8 bases matching TRBD1. In germline, CDR1 is ENHRY, CDR2 SYGVKD. The CDR3 is made up of 13 amino acids. Trimming cost V 6 bases and J 6 bases; bases outside gene matches: 5. CDR3 in DNA: TGTGCCATCAGGAGGGGACAGGTTGATACGCAGTATTTT. Amino acid sequence: CAIRRGQVDTQYF.

The gene calls are TRBV2 and TRBJ2-2, with D hard to call. CDR1 is SNHLY, CDR2 FYNNEI, per germline. Trimming shortened V by 7 bases and J by 5 bases, and 8 bases separated the two germline ends. There are 12 residues in the CDR3. The CDR3 protein is CASKAETGELFF. CDR3 nucleotides: TGTGCCAGCAAGGCGGAAACCGGGGAGCTGTTTTTT.

This sequence joins TRBV19 and TRBJ2-5, with TRBD2 matching 8 bases. The J segment lost 4 bases and the V segment lost 5 bases, leaving 9 bases of the junction unmatched. This CDR3 region has 15 residues. Germline assignment: CDR1 LNHDA and CDR2 SQIVND (reference sequence). The CDR3 is CASSPGGASGETQYF. For the CDR3, the DNA is TGTGCCAGTAGTCCCGGGGGGGCGAGTGGAGAGACCCAGTACTTC.

The chain uses TRBV9 and TRBJ2-4; TRBD2 might be the D (5 bases). Trimming took 3 bases from V and 1 from J, leaving 5 bases between them. Germline V gene data show CDR1 as SGDLS and CDR2 as YYNGEE. The CDR3 loop spans 13 amino acids. In DNA form, the CDR3 reads TGTGCCAGCAGCGGAGGGGCCAAAAACATTCAGTACTTC. This codes for CASSGGAKNIQYF.

This clone was recorded once. The chain links TRBV30 to TRBJ2-7; D unclear. The CDR3 spans 14 residues. The germline gives CDR1 GTSNPN, CDR2 SVGIG (reference sequence). V was trimmed by 2 bases and J by 2 bases, leaving 13 bases between them. The CDR3 spells CAWSRYQATYEQYF. The CDR3 bases are TGTGCCTGGAGTAGGTACCAGGCGACCTACGAGCAGTACTTC. The full variable domain, rest sourced from reference TRBV30 and TRBJ2-7, is SQTIHQWPATLVQPVGSPLSLECTVEGTSNPNLYWYRQAAGRGLQLLFYSVGIGQISSEVPQNLSASRPQDRQFILSSKKLLLSDSGFYLCAWSRYQATYEQYFGPGTRLTVT.

The CDR3 spells CSVGHTGDTQYF. The CDR3, as DNA: TGCAGCGTTGGACATACAGGGGATACGCAGTATTTT. The chain links TRBV29-1 to TRBJ2-3, with D possibly TRBD1 on 6 matching bases. V was cut by 4 bases and J by 6 bases, with 11 bases left in between. The CDR3 has 12 residues. Looked up from germline, CDR1 is SQVTM and CDR2 is ANQGSEA.

This clone appeared once. V usage is TRBV10-3 and J usage is TRBJ2-1; 10 nucleotides line up with TRBD1. CDR3 size: 16 residues. Unmatched junction bases numbered 15, after V lost 10 bases and J lost 6 bases. Germline-derived CDR1 and CDR2 are ENHRY and SYGVKD. The CDR3 DNA reads as TGTGCCACCAATCCCCTTCACTGGACAGGGGGCAATGAGCAGTTCTTC. Protein sequence: CATNPLHWTGGNEQFF.

This clone was detected once. The V call is TRBV7-8, the J call TRBJ2-7; TRBD1 matches 7 bases. Germline CDR1 reads SGHVS; CDR2 reads FQNEAQ. The CDR3 runs 14 residues. V lost 5 bases to trimming and J lost 3 bases; unmatched junction nucleotides: 7. The CDR3 bases are TGTGCCAGCAGCACCCGGGACAGATTCTACGAGCAGTACTTC. This gives the protein CASSTRDRFYEQYF.

The chain couples TRBV7-9 to TRBJ2-7; D might be TRBD2 (6 bases). CDR1 is SEHNR, CDR2 FQNEAQ, per germline (reference sequence). The V and J ends lost 2 bases and 3 bases respectively, with 14 bases between them. The CDR3 runs 15 residues. This CDR3 is CASSLIVGEDYEQYF. The CDR3 coding sequence is TGTGCCAGCAGCTTAATTGTGGGGGAGGACTACGAGCAGTACTTC.

This sequence joins TRBV27 and TRBJ1-5, with 11 positions matching TRBD1. V lost 9 bases to trimming and J lost 9 bases; unmatched junction nucleotides: 7. This CDR3 comprises 13 residues. The germline CDR1 and CDR2 sequences are MNHEY and SMNVEV (reference sequence). The CDR3 here is CASRSGTGGPQHF. The CDR3 DNA reads as TGTGCCAGTCGATCCGGGACAGGGGGGCCCCAGCATTTT.

In its sample, this clone was seen once. This chain connects TRBV7-2 to TRBJ2-5; 9 nucleotides match TRBD2. Germline values: CDR1 SGHTA, CDR2 FQGNSA. There are 16 residues in the CDR3. V dropped 5 bases and J dropped 4; count of bases not matched to a gene: 11. CDR3: CASSHGPSSGRETQYF. CDR3 coding DNA: TGTGCCAGCAGCCATGGCCCCAGTAGCGGGAGAGAGACCCAGTACTTC.

This sequence joins TRBV29-1 and TRBJ1-2, with a possible D match to TRBD1 (5 bases). This CDR3 is 18 amino acids long. Germline values: CDR1 SQVTM, CDR2 ANQGSEA. V was cut by 0 bases and J by 4 bases, with 24 bases left in between. CDR3 nucleotide sequence: TGCAGCGTTGAAGATATCCCCACACAGGAACAAAAGGCCTATGGCTACACCTTC. Translated, it gives CSVEDIPTQEQKAYGYTF.

The chain is built from TRBV5-4 and TRBJ1-5; 11 bases agree with TRBD1. The CDR3 loop spans 17 amino acids. The germline V gene has CDR1 SGHNT and CDR2 YYREEE (reference sequence). With 5 bases clipped from V and 5 bases from J, the junction kept 12 bases outside the gene matches. In DNA form, the CDR3 reads TGTGCCAGCAGATGGGACAGGGGGGATCCATGGGATCAGCCCCAGCATTTT. Encoded protein: CASRWDRGDPWDQPQHF. The whole variable domain, remainder taken from reference TRBV5-4 and TRBJ1-5, is ETGVTQSPTHLIKTRGQQVTLRCSSQSGHNTVSWYQQALGQGPQFIFQYYREEENGRGNFPPRFSGLQFPNYSSELNVNALELDDSALYLCASRWDRGDPWDQPQHFGDGTRLSIL.

This chain links TRBV11-2 with TRBJ1-1, with 9 bases lining up with TRBD1. In germline, CDR1 is SGHAT, CDR2 FQNNGV. The CDR3 is 15 residues long. V lost 5 bases to trimming and J lost 4 bases; unmatched junction nucleotides: 8. The CDR3 region has the DNA TGTGCCAGCAGCCTCCCGACAGGGGGGATCACTGAAGCTTTCTTT. It encodes CASSLPTGGITEAFF.

V usage is TRBV29-1 and J usage is TRBJ1-1; no clear D gene. Trimming pared 0 bases from V and 1 base from J, leaving 3 bases between. Germline CDR1 is SQVTM and CDR2 is ANQGSEA. The CDR3 consists of 12 residues. CDR3 region: CSVEDRNTEAFF. The CDR3 coding sequence is TGCAGCGTTGAAGATCGGAACACTGAAGCTTTCTTT.

The chain employs TRBV7-9 and TRBJ1-5, with a possible D match to TRBD1 (6 bases). Trimming pared 3 bases from V and 4 bases from J, leaving 10 bases between. The CDR3 runs to 14 residues. CDR1 is SEHNR, CDR2 FQNEAQ, per germline (reference sequence). The CDR3: CASSFSTGNQPQHF. Written as DNA, the CDR3 is TGTGCCAGCAGCTTTAGTACAGGGAATCAGCCCCAGCATTTT.

The V and J genes are TRBV18 and TRBJ1-1; tentatively, D is TRBD1 (6 bases). CDR1 KGHSH and CDR2 LQKENI come from the germline V gene. This CDR3 region has 16 residues. The V end was cut by 2 bases, the J end by 0 bases, with 13 bases between. CDR3 bases: TGTGCCAGCTCACCAAGCACAGGGCTGATGAACACTGAAGCTTTCTTT. This gives the protein CASSPSTGLMNTEAFF.